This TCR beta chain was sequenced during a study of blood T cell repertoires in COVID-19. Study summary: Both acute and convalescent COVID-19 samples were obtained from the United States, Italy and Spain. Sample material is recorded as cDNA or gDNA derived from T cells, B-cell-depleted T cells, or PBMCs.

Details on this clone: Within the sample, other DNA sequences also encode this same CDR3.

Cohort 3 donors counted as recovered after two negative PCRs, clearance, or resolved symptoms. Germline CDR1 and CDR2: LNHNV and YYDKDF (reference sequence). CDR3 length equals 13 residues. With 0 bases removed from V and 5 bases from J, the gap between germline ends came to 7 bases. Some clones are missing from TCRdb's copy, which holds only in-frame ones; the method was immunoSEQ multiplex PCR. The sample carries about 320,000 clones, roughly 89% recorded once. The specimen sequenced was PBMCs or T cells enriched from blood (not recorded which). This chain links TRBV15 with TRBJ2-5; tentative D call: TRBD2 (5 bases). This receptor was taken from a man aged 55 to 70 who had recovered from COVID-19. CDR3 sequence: CATSRDRGETQYF. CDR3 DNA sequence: TGTGCCACCAGCAGAGATCGAGGGGAGACCCAGTACTTC.